A selection of T cell receptor beta chains follows, all from one sample in a study of blood T cell repertoires in COVID-19. Generated by immunoSEQ multiplex PCR, the TCRdb table keeps only in-frame clones and is missing some. The table lists 350,000 to 400,000 clones, approximately 93% of them singletons. The specimen sequenced was PBMCs or T cells enriched from blood (not recorded which). These receptors originate from a woman aged 40 to 50 who had been exposed to COVID-19. The CDR3 runs from the conserved cysteine through the conserved F or W. The D gene is left open where the match is weak. Clone size is shown for a subset of rows, as once, few, many or a class of expanded clone.

v_call: TRBV6-5; cdr3_length: 14; j_call: TRBJ2-7; clone_size: -; d_call: TRBD1; cdr3_aa: CASSPDQGAYEQYF; cdr3_nt: TGTGCCAGCAGCCCCGATCAGGGGGCCTACGAGCAGTACTTC
v_call: TRBV6-2/TRBV6-3; cdr3_length: 14; j_call: TRBJ2-2; clone_size: -; d_call: -; cdr3_aa: CASSWQKNTGELFF; cdr3_nt: TGTGCCAGCAGTTGGCAGAAGAACACCGGGGAGCTGTTTTTT
v_call: TRBV7-2; cdr3_length: 17; j_call: TRBJ2-3; clone_size: once; d_call: TRBD2; cdr3_aa: CASSPRGLAGYTDTQYF; cdr3_nt: TGTGCCAGCAGTCCCCGCGGACTAGCGGGATACACAGATACGCAGTATTTT
v_call: TRBV5-6; cdr3_length: 14; j_call: TRBJ1-6; clone_size: -; d_call: -; cdr3_aa: CASSLTDWNSPLHF; cdr3_nt: TGTGCCAGCAGCTTGACAGATTGGAATTCACCCCTCCACTTT
v_call: TRBV3-1/TRBV3-2; cdr3_length: 14; j_call: TRBJ2-7; clone_size: -; d_call: -; cdr3_aa: CASSQAGATYEQYF; cdr3_nt: TGTGCCAGCAGCCAAGCAGGGGCCACCTACGAGCAGTACTTC
v_call: TRBV6-6; cdr3_length: 13; j_call: TRBJ1-2; clone_size: -; d_call: TRBD1; cdr3_aa: CASRDRIHYGYTF; cdr3_nt: TGTGCCAGCAGGGACAGGATTCACTATGGCTACACCTTC
v_call: TRBV11-3; cdr3_length: 17; j_call: TRBJ1-5; clone_size: -; d_call: -; cdr3_aa: CASSSFRYRAGNQPQHF; cdr3_nt: TGTGCCAGCAGCTCATTTAGGTACAGGGCTGGCAATCAGCCCCAGCATTTT
v_call: TRBV27; cdr3_length: 15; j_call: TRBJ1-2; clone_size: -; d_call: TRBD1; cdr3_aa: CASSDKRDSPRGYTF; cdr3_nt: TGTGCCAGCAGCGATAAAAGGGACAGTCCACGTGGCTACACCTTC
v_call: TRBV6-5; cdr3_length: 16; j_call: TRBJ2-1; clone_size: -; d_call: TRBD2; cdr3_aa: CASSSIGLAGVNEQFF; cdr3_nt: TGTGCCAGCAGTTCTATAGGACTAGCGGGAGTCAATGAGCAGTTCTTC
v_call: TRBV18; cdr3_length: 17; j_call: TRBJ2-1; clone_size: -; d_call: TRBD2; cdr3_aa: CASSPSRTSGGNNEQFF; cdr3_nt: TGTGCCAGCTCACCATCACGGACTAGCGGGGGGAACAATGAGCAGTTCTTC
v_call: TRBV5-1; cdr3_length: 14; j_call: TRBJ1-1; clone_size: -; d_call: -; cdr3_aa: CASSLRGANTEAFF; cdr3_nt: TGCGCCAGCAGCTTGCGGGGGGCCAACACTGAAGCTTTCTTT
v_call: TRBV30; cdr3_length: 15; j_call: TRBJ2-4; clone_size: -; d_call: -; cdr3_aa: CAWSRAGLAKNIQYF; cdr3_nt: TGTGCCTGGAGTCGGGCGGGGCTAGCCAAAAACATTCAGTACTTC
v_call: TRBV7-2; cdr3_length: 14; j_call: TRBJ2-5; clone_size: -; d_call: TRBD2; cdr3_aa: CASSPAGPQETQYF; cdr3_nt: TGTGCCAGCAGCCCAGCGGGACCCCAAGAGACCCAGTACTTC
v_call: TRBV6-2/TRBV6-3; cdr3_length: 13; j_call: TRBJ1-2; clone_size: -; d_call: TRBD1; cdr3_aa: CASSADRVYGYTF; cdr3_nt: TGTGCCAGCAGCGCCGACAGGGTCTATGGCTACACCTTC
v_call: TRBV18; cdr3_length: 14; j_call: TRBJ2-7; clone_size: -; d_call: TRBD2; cdr3_aa: CASSGTSESYEQYF; cdr3_nt: TGTGCCAGCTCGGGGACTAGCGAGTCCTACGAGCAGTACTTC
v_call: TRBV12-5; cdr3_length: 12; j_call: TRBJ2-1; clone_size: -; d_call: -; cdr3_aa: CASGSPRDEQFF; cdr3_nt: TGTGCTAGTGGCTCTCCCAGGGATGAGCAGTTCTTC
v_call: TRBV28; cdr3_length: 14; j_call: TRBJ1-2; clone_size: -; d_call: TRBD1; cdr3_aa: CASSPETGNYGYTF; cdr3_nt: TGTGCCAGCAGTCCCGAGACAGGGAACTATGGCTACACCTTC
v_call: TRBV5-4; cdr3_length: 14; j_call: TRBJ2-7; clone_size: -; d_call: TRBD1; cdr3_aa: CASSPGTGDYEQYF; cdr3_nt: TGTGCCAGCAGCCCCGGGACAGGGGACTACGAGCAGTACTTC
v_call: TRBV5-4; cdr3_length: 16; j_call: TRBJ1-2; clone_size: -; d_call: TRBD1; cdr3_aa: CASSLTTGGLGYGYTF; cdr3_nt: TGTGCCAGCAGCTTGACCACAGGGGGCCTAGGCTATGGCTACACCTTC
v_call: TRBV10-1; cdr3_length: 14; j_call: TRBJ2-1; clone_size: -; d_call: TRBD2; cdr3_aa: CASSRTSGVNEQFF; cdr3_nt: TGCGCCAGCAGTCGAACTAGCGGGGTCAATGAGCAGTTCTTC
v_call: TRBV7-9; cdr3_length: 15; j_call: TRBJ1-2; clone_size: few; d_call: -; cdr3_aa: CASSSPESQGLGYTF; cdr3_nt: TGTGCCAGCAGCTCTCCAGAATCTCAGGGGCTTGGCTACACCTTC
v_call: TRBV27; cdr3_length: 19; j_call: TRBJ2-3; clone_size: -; d_call: -; cdr3_aa: CASSLDRPTRVPPDRTQYF; cdr3_nt: TGTGCCAGCAGTTTAGACAGACCGACTAGAGTCCCCCCAGATAGGACGCAGTATTTT
v_call: TRBV7-2; cdr3_length: 16; j_call: TRBJ2-4; clone_size: -; d_call: -; cdr3_aa: CASSPRMRESKNIQYF; cdr3_nt: TGTGCCAGCAGCCCGAGGATGAGGGAGAGCAAAAACATTCAGTACTTC
v_call: TRBV3-1/TRBV3-2; cdr3_length: 15; j_call: TRBJ2-7; clone_size: few; d_call: TRBD1; cdr3_aa: CASSHSATGAGEQYF; cdr3_nt: TGTGCCAGCAGCCATTCGGCGACAGGGGCAGGGGAGCAGTACTTC
v_call: TRBV6-4; cdr3_length: 14; j_call: TRBJ2-5; clone_size: few; d_call: TRBD2; cdr3_aa: CASSEAGGLGTQYF; cdr3_nt: TGTGCCAGCAGTGAAGCGGGGGGCCTAGGGACCCAGTACTTC
v_call: TRBV6-4; cdr3_length: 14; j_call: TRBJ1-1; clone_size: many; d_call: -; cdr3_aa: CASIIRQDNTEAFF; cdr3_nt: TGTGCCAGCATCATACGGCAGGATAACACTGAAGCTTTCTTT
v_call: TRBV7-2; cdr3_length: 16; j_call: TRBJ1-1; clone_size: -; d_call: TRBD1; cdr3_aa: CASSFRQGIGNTEAFF; cdr3_nt: TGTGCCAGCAGCTTTCGACAGGGTATAGGGAACACTGAAGCTTTCTTT
v_call: TRBV7-9; cdr3_length: 15; j_call: TRBJ1-4; clone_size: few; d_call: -; cdr3_aa: CASSLAAGINEKLFF; cdr3_nt: TGTGCCAGCAGCTTAGCCGCAGGGATTAATGAAAAACTGTTTTTT
v_call: TRBV25-1; cdr3_length: 13; j_call: TRBJ1-3; clone_size: once; d_call: -; cdr3_aa: CASSQFAGNTIYF; cdr3_nt: TGTGCCAGCAGCCAGTTCGCTGGAAACACCATATATTTT
v_call: TRBV6-2/TRBV6-3; cdr3_length: 14; j_call: TRBJ1-3; clone_size: -; d_call: -; cdr3_aa: CASSATAGGNTIYF; cdr3_nt: TGTGCCAGCAGTGCGACGGCAGGTGGAAACACCATATATTTT
v_call: TRBV27; cdr3_length: 13; j_call: TRBJ2-5; clone_size: -; d_call: -; cdr3_aa: CASSLVQAETQYF; cdr3_nt: TGTGCCAGCAGTTTAGTTCAAGCGGAGACCCAGTACTTC
v_call: TRBV12-3/TRBV12-4; cdr3_length: 13; j_call: TRBJ1-1; clone_size: -; d_call: TRBD1; cdr3_aa: CASSLIQGARAFF; cdr3_nt: TGTGCCAGCAGTTTAATCCAGGGGGCGCGAGCTTTCTTT
v_call: TRBV10-3; cdr3_length: 15; j_call: TRBJ1-5; clone_size: -; d_call: TRBD1; cdr3_aa: CAIARTGESNQPQHF; cdr3_nt: TGTGCCATCGCAAGGACAGGGGAAAGCAATCAGCCCCAGCATTTT
v_call: TRBV7-2; cdr3_length: 13; j_call: TRBJ2-7; clone_size: -; d_call: -; cdr3_aa: CASSLESLPEQYF; cdr3_nt: TGTGCCAGCAGCTTAGAGAGCCTTCCCGAGCAGTACTTC
v_call: TRBV27; cdr3_length: 13; j_call: TRBJ1-2; clone_size: -; d_call: -; cdr3_aa: CASSGGNFVGYTF; cdr3_nt: TGTGCCAGCAGTGGGGGCAACTTCGTTGGCTACACCTTC
v_call: TRBV7-9; cdr3_length: 18; j_call: TRBJ2-6; clone_size: few; d_call: TRBD2; cdr3_aa: CASTLLGRAPVGANVLTF; cdr3_nt: TGTGCCAGCACCCTGTTAGGGAGGGCCCCGGTTGGGGCCAACGTCCTGACTTTC
v_call: TRBV6-5; cdr3_length: 14; j_call: TRBJ1-6; clone_size: -; d_call: -; cdr3_aa: CASSYSAVGSPLHF; cdr3_nt: TGTGCCAGCAGTTACTCGGCCGTTGGTTCACCCCTCCACTTT
v_call: TRBV7-2; cdr3_length: 17; j_call: TRBJ2-2; clone_size: -; d_call: TRBD1; cdr3_aa: CASSHITGVISTGELFF; cdr3_nt: TGTGCCAGCAGCCATATTACAGGGGTCATAAGCACCGGGGAGCTGTTTTTT
v_call: TRBV7-3; cdr3_length: 17; j_call: TRBJ1-5; clone_size: -; d_call: TRBD1; cdr3_aa: CASSLTWGQGSNQPQHF; cdr3_nt: TGTGCCAGCAGCTTAACGTGGGGACAGGGGAGCAATCAGCCCCAGCATTTT
v_call: TRBV4-3; cdr3_length: 15; j_call: TRBJ1-6; clone_size: -; d_call: TRBD1; cdr3_aa: CASSRTDRAGSPLHF; cdr3_nt: TGCGCCAGCAGCCGGACCGACAGGGCTGGGTCACCCCTCCACTTT
v_call: TRBV5-1; cdr3_length: 12; j_call: TRBJ2-7; clone_size: -; d_call: -; cdr3_aa: CASSSLSGEQYF; cdr3_nt: TGCGCCAGCAGCTCGTTGTCAGGAGAGCAGTACTTC
v_call: TRBV7-3; cdr3_length: 15; j_call: TRBJ1-1; clone_size: -; d_call: -; cdr3_aa: CASSSSGQRVGEAFF; cdr3_nt: TGTGCCAGCAGCTCCAGCGGACAGAGGGTTGGTGAAGCTTTCTTT
v_call: TRBV18; cdr3_length: 15; j_call: TRBJ2-5; clone_size: -; d_call: -; cdr3_aa: CASSPRAESQETQYF; cdr3_nt: TGTGCCAGCTCACCACGGGCAGAATCCCAAGAGACCCAGTACTTC